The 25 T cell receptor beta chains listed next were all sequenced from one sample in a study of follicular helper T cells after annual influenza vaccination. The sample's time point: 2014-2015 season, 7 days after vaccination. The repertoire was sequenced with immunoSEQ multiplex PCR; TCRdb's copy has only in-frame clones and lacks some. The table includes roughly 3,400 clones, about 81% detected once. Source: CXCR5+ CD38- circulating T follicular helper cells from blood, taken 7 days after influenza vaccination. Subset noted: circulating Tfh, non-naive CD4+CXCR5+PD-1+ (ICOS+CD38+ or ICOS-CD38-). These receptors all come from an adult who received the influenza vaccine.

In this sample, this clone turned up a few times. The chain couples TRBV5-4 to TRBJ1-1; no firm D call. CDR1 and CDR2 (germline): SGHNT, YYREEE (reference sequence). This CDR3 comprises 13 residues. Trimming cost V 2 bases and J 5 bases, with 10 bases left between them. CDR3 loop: CASSFRYATEAFF. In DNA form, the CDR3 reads TGTGCCAGCAGCTTTCGGTATGCGACTGAAGCTTTCTTT.

The CDR3 DNA sequence: TGTGCCAGTAGTATAGCTGACAGGGGCTACGAGCAGTACTTC. Translated, it gives CASSIADRGYEQYF. V is TRBV19 and J is TRBJ2-7, with TRBD1 identical over 8 bases. The germline gives CDR1 LNHDA, CDR2 SQIVND (reference sequence). The V segment lost 1 base and the J segment 3 bases; nucleotides outside the gene matches: 2. The CDR3 covers 14 residues.

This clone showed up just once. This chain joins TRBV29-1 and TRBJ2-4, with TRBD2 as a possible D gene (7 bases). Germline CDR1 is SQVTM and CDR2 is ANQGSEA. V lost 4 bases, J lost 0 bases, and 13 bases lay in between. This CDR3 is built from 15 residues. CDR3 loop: CSVGEGGLAKNIQYF. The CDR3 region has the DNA TGCAGCGTTGGGGAGGGGGGTCTAGCCAAAAACATTCAGTACTTC.

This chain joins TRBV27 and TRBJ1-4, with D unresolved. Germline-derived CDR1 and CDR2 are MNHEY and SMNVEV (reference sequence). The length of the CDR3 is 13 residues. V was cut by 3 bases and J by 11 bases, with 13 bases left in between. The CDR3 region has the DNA TGTGCCAGCAGTTTTTTAACCCAGGATAAACTGTTTTTT. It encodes CASSFLTQDKLFF.

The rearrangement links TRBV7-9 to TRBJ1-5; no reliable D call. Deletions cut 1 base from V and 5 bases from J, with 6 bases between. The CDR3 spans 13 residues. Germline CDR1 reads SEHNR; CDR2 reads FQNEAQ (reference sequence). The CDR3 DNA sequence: TGTGCCAGCAGCTTAGAATTTCATCAGCCCCAGCATTTT. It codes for CASSLEFHQPQHF. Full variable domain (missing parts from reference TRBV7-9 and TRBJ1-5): DTGVSQNPRHKITKRGQNVTFRCDPISEHNRLYWYRQTLGQGPEFLTYFQNEAQLEKSRLLSDRFSAERPKGSFSTLEIQRTEQGDSAMYLCASSLEFHQPQHFGDGTRLSIL.

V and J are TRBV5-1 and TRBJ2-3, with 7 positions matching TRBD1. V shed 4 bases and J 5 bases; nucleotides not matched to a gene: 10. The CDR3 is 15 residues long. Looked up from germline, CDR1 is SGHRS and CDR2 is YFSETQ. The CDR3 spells CASSTAGQDGDTQYF. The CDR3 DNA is TGCGCCAGCAGCACGGCTGGACAGGATGGAGATACGCAGTATTTT.

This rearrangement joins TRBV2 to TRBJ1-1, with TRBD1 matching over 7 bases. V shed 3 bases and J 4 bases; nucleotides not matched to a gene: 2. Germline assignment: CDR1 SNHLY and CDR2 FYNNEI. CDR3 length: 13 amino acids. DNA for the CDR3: TGTGCCAGCAGTGATGCAGGGGGCACTGAAGCTTTCTTT. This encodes CASSDAGGTEAFF.

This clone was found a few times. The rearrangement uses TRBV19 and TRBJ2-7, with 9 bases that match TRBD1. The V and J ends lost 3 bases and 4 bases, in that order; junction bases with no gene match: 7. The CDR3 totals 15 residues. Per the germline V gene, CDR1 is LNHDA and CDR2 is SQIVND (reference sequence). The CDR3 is CASSIVGTGSYEQYF. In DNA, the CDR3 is TGTGCCAGTAGTATTGTAGGGACAGGGTCGTACGAGCAGTACTTC. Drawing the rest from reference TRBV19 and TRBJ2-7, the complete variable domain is DGGITQSPKYLFRKEGQNVTLSCEQNLNHDAMYWYRQDPGQGLRLIYYSQIVNDFQKGDIAEGYSVSREKKESFPLTVTSAQKNPTAFYLCASSIVGTGSYEQYFGPGTRLTVT.

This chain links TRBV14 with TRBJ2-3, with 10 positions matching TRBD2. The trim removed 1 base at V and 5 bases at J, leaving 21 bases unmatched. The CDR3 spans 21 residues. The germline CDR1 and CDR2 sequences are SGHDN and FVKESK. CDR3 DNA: TGTGCCAGCAGCCAAGTACCCCCGAGGGGCCCCGGGACTAGCGCGAGAGATACGCAGTATTTT. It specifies CASSQVPPRGPGTSARDTQYF.

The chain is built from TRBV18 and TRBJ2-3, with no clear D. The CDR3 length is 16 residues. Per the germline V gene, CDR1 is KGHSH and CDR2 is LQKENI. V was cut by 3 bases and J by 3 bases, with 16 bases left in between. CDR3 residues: CASSPPSQTTTDTQYF. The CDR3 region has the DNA TGTGCCAGCTCACCCCCTTCCCAGACCACGACAGATACGCAGTATTTT.

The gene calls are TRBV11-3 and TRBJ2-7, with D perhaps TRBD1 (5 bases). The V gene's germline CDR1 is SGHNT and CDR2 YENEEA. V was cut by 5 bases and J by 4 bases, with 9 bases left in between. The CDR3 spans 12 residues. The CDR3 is CASSPNRYEQYF. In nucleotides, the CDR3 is TGTGCCAGCAGCCCTAACAGGTACGAGCAGTACTTC. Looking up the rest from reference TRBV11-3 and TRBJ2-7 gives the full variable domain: EAGVVQSPRYKIIEKKQPVAFWCNPISGHNTLYWYLQNLGQGPELLIRYENEEAVDDSQLPKDRFSAERLKGVDSTLKIQPAELGDSAVYLCASSPNRYEQYFGPGTRLTVT.

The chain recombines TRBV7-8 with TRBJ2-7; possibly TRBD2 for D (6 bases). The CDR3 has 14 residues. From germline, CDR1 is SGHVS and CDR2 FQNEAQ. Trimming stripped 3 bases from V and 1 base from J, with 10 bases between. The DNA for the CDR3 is TGTGCCAGCAGCTTCACTCGGGGGTCCTACGAGCAGTACTTC. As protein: CASSFTRGSYEQYF.

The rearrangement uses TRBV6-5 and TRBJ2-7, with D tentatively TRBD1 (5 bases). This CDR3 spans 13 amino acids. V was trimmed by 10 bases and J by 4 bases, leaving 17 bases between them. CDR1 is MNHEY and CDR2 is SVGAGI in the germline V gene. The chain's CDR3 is CATQDSHEYEQYF. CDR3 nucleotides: TGTGCCACCCAAGACAGTCACGAGTACGAGCAGTACTTC.

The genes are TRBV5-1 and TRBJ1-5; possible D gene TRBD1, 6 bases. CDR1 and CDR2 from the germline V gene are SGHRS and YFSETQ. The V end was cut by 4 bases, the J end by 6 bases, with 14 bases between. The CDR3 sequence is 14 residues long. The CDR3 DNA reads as TGCGCCAGCAGCCCACAGGGTTCGGGTCAGCCCCAGCATTTT. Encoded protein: CASSPQGSGQPQHF.

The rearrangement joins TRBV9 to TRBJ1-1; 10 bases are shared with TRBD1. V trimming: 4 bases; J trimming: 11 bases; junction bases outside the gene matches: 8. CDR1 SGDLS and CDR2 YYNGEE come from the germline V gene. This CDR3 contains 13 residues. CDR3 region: CASSPGQGLRAFF. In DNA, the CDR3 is TGTGCCAGCAGCCCGGGACAGGGGTTGAGGGCTTTCTTT.

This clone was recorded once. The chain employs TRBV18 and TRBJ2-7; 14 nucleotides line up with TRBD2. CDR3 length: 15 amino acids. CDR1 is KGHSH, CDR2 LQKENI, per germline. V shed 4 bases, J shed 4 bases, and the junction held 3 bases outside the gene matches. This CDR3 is CASSQTSGGAYEQYF. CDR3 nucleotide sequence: TGTGCCAGCTCACAGACTAGCGGGGGGGCTTACGAGCAGTACTTC.

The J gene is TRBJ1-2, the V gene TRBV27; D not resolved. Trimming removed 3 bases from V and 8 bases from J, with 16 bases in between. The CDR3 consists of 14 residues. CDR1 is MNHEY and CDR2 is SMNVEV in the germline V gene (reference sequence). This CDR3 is CASSFKGEYGGYTF. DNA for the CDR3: TGTGCCAGCAGTTTCAAGGGAGAGTATGGAGGCTACACCTTC.

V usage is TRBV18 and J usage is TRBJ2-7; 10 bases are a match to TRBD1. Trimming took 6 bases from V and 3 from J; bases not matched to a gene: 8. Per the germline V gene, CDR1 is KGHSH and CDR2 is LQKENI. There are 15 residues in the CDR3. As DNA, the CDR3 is TGTGCCAGCTCTAGTCCCGGGACAGGGGTCTACGAGCAGTACTTC. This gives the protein CASSSPGTGVYEQYF. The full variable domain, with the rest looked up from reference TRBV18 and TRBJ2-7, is NAGVMQNPRHLVRRRGQEARLRCSPMKGHSHVYWYRQLPEEGLKFMVYLQKENIIDESGMPKERFSAEFPKEGPSILRIQQVVRGDSAAYFCASSSPGTGVYEQYFGPGTRLTVT.

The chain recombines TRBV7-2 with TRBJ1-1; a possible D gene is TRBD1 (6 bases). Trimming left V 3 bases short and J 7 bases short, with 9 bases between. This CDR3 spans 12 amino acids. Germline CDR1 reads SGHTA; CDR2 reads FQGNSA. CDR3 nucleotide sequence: TGTGCCAGCAGCTTTAGGGGGGGTGAAGCTTTCTTT. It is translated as CASSFRGGEAFF.

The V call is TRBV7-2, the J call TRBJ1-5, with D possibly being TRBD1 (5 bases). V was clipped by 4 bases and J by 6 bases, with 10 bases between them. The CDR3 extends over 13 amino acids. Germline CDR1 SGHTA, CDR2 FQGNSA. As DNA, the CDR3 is TGTGCCAGCAGCTCACAGGATACTCAGCCCCAGCATTTT. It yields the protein CASSSQDTQPQHF.

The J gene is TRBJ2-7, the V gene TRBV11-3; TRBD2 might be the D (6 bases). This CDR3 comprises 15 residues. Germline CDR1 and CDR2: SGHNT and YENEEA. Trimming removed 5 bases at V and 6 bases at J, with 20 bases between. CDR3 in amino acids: CASSRKPGLSIEQYF. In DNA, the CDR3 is TGTGCCAGCAGCCGCAAGCCGGGACTCTCTATCGAGCAGTACTTC.

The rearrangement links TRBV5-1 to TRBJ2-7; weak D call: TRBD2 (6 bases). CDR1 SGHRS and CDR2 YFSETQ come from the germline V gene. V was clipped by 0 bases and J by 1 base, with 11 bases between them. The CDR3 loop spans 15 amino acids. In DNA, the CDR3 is TGCGCCAGCAGCTTGGGCCTAGCGTTTTCCTACGAGCAGTACTTC. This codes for CASSLGLAFSYEQYF.

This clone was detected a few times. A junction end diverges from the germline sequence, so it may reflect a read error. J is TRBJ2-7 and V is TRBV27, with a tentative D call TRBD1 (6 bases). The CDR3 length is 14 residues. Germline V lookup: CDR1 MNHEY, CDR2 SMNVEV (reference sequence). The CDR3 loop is CASTLEGDTYEQYF. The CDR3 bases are TGTGCCAGCACTTTAGAAGGGGACACCTACGAGCAGTACTTC.

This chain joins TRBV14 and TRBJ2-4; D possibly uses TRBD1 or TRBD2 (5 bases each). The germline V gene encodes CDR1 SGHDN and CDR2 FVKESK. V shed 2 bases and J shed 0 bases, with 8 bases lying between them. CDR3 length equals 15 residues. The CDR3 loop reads CASSQLGTAKNIQYF. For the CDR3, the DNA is TGTGCCAGCAGCCAATTAGGGACAGCCAAAAACATTCAGTACTTC. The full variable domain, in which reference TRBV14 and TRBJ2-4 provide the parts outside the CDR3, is EAGVTQFPSHSVIEKGQTVTLRCDPISGHDNLYWYRRVMGKEIKFLLHFVKESKQDESGMPNNRFLAERTGGTYSTLKVQPAELEDSGVYFCASSQLGTAKNIQYFGAGTRLSVL.

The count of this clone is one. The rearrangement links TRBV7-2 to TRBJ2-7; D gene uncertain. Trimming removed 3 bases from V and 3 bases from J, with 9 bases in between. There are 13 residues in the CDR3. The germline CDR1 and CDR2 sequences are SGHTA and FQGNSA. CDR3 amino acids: CASSFSGSYEQYF. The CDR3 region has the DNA TGTGCCAGCAGCTTTTCAGGTAGCTACGAGCAGTACTTC.